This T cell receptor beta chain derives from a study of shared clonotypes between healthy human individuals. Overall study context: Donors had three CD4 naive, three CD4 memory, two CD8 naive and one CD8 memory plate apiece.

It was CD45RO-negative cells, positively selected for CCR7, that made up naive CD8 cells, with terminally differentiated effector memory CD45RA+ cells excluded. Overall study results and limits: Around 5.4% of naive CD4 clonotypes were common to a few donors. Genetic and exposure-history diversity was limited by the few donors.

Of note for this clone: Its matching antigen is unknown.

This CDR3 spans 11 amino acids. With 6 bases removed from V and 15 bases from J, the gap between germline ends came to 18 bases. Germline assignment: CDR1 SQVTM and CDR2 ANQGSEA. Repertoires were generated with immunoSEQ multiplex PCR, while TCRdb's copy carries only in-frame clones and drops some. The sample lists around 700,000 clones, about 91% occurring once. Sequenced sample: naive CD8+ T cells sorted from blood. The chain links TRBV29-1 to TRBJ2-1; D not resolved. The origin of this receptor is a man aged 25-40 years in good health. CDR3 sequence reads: CSVVRLGRLFF. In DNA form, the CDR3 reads TGCAGCGTAGTAAGGTTAGGCAGGCTGTTCTTC.